Following are 11 T cell receptor beta chains from one sample sequenced in a study of blood T cell repertoires in COVID-19 (dated by TCRdb to 2018 to 2021). Libraries came from the immunoSEQ multiplex PCR assay. TCRdb obtained this table from immuneACCESS and retained in-frame rearrangements with V and J assigned. These tables miss some clones; where compared with another copy, unresolved V genes account for less than half of the shortfall, and the remainder is unexplained. The sample yields hundreds of thousands of clones; around four fifths were counted once. About 8.9% of the sample is held by the ten biggest clonotypes. The sample comprised peripheral blood. The source is a woman in her forties or fifties with acute or convalescent COVID-19.

The V gene is TRBV27, the J gene TRBJ2-1; 9 bases align to TRBD2. The length of the CDR3 is 19 residues. CDR1 is MNHEY, CDR2 SMNVEV, per germline (reference sequence). J lost 7 bases, V lost 3 bases, and 19 bases had no gene match. For the CDR3, the DNA is TGTGCCAGCAGTTTGGGGAATCGGGCGGGAGGGCCGTGGGTAAATGAGCAGTTCTTC. Translation gives CASSLGNRAGGPWVNEQFF.

This chain uses TRBV4-1 with TRBJ2-7; 8 positions match TRBD2. CDR1 is MGHRA, CDR2 YSYEKL, per germline. The CDR3 sequence is 14 residues long. The junction had 4 bases not matched to a gene; V was cut back by 0 bases and J by 6 bases. The CDR3 here is CASSQESGGGEQYF. In DNA form, the CDR3 reads TGCGCCAGCAGCCAAGAATCCGGGGGGGGCGAGCAGTACTTC.

This sequence joins TRBV2 and TRBJ2-2, with 9 nucleotides matching TRBD1. Germline V gives CDR1 SNHLY, CDR2 FYNNEI. This CDR3 spans 14 amino acids. Unmatched junction bases numbered 5, after V lost 6 bases and J lost 6 bases. CDR3 coding DNA: TGTGCCAGCAGGGGACAGGGAAGGTCCGGGGAGCTGTTTTTT. This encodes CASRGQGRSGELFF.

The chain recombines TRBV3-1 (or the pseudogene TRBV3-2) with TRBJ2-5; D possibly corresponds to TRBD2 (6 bases). This CDR3 spans 16 amino acids. Germline V gives CDR1 LGHDT, CDR2 YNNKEL (reference sequence). V dropped 3 bases and J dropped 5 bases, with 19 bases sitting between them. As DNA, the CDR3 is TGTGCCAGCAGCCACGGGAGCTCCTTAGTCGGGGAGACCCAGTACTTC. Amino acid sequence: CASSHGSSLVGETQYF.

The V gene is TRBV25-1, the J gene TRBJ2-7; 10 bases map to TRBD1. This CDR3 comprises 14 residues. The germline CDR1 and CDR2 sequences are MGHDK and SYGVNS. Trimming at V came to 4 bases and at J to 2 bases, leaving 2 bases not matched to a gene. In DNA, the CDR3 is TGTGCCAGCAGTGGGGACAGGGGACCCTACGAGCAGTACTTC. Translation gives CASSGDRGPYEQYF.

This chain uses TRBV2 with TRBJ2-1; TRBD2 matches 8 bases. Germline V lookup: CDR1 SNHLY, CDR2 FYNNEI. This CDR3 is 19 amino acids long. J gave up 5 bases and V 4 bases, and 19 bases lay outside the gene matches. The CDR3 protein is CASSGLPGLAGPLDNEQFF. The CDR3 DNA follows: TGTGCCAGCAGTGGTTTACCCGGGCTAGCGGGCCCACTCGACAATGAGCAGTTCTTC.

This sequence joins TRBV4-2 and TRBJ2-3; 13 positions agree with TRBD2. J lost 4 bases, V lost 2 bases, and 3 bases had no gene match. The CDR3 spans 16 residues. Germline CDR1 reads LGHNA; CDR2 reads YNFKEQ. CDR3 in amino acids: CASSQRTSGSSDTQYF. The CDR3 DNA is TGTGCCAGCAGCCAAAGGACTAGCGGGAGCTCAGATACGCAGTATTTT.

This rearrangement joins TRBV7-2 to TRBJ2-1, with D maybe TRBD2 (6 bases). The CDR3 loop spans 16 amino acids. The germline gives CDR1 SGHTA, CDR2 FQGNSA. The V gene lost 1 base and the J gene lost 7 bases, with 17 bases spanning the gap. The CDR3 nucleotides read TGTGCCAGCAGCTTAGACGGGGACTTTAATCTAAATGAGCAGTTCTTC. It codes for CASSLDGDFNLNEQFF.

The chain recombines TRBV14 with TRBJ2-7, with a weak D call TRBD2 (6 bases). There are 14 residues in the CDR3. Germline V gene lookup returns CDR1 SGHDN and CDR2 FVKESK. Between the trimmed V and J ends, which lost 2 bases and 3 bases, there was a span of 11 bases. The CDR3 loop is CASSQSGWGYEQYF. The CDR3 nucleotides read TGTGCCAGCAGCCAAAGCGGGTGGGGCTACGAGCAGTACTTC.

This clone was observed a handful of times. The rearrangement uses TRBV2 and TRBJ1-2, with D perhaps TRBD1 (6 bases). The CDR3 contains 15 residues. V lost 2 bases and J 5 bases, leaving 15 bases between the germline ends. CDR1 and CDR2 from the germline V gene are SNHLY and FYNNEI. CDR3: CASSEPQGVLYGYTF. As DNA, the CDR3 is TGTGCCAGCAGTGAACCACAGGGAGTACTTTATGGCTACACCTTC.

The chain uses TRBV6-6 and TRBJ1-5; D is unclear. The CDR3 has 14 amino acids. From germline, CDR1 is MNHNY and CDR2 SVGAGI (reference sequence). Deletions cut 7 bases from V and 5 bases from J, with 15 bases between. In DNA form, the CDR3 reads TGTGCCAGCAAAGCACGGGGAGACGATCAGCCCCAGCATTTT. It codes for CASKARGDDQPQHF.